This is a list of T cell receptor beta chains from one sample in a study of T cell repertoires in cytomegalovirus infection. TCRdb reprocessed the reads via MiXCR and lists one record per CDR3 protein. Among almost 550,000 distinct CDR3 sequences listed, more than 15% were seen once. What was sequenced was CD8+ T cells from PBMCs. Every receptor here comes from a human donor in good health (CMV status not recorded). Some clones in this sample may be carry-over from other donors' samples. Both conserved end residues are trimmed from each CDR3. The order of the fields is V gene, D gene, J gene, CDR3 protein. D genes are given only for firm matches.

TRBV7-8	NA	TRBJ2-2	ASVPGQTNTGELF
TRBV2	NA	TRBJ1-1	ASVGKEAF
TRBV27	TRBD1	TRBJ2-7	ASSPSGGQVSYEQY
TRBV6-1	TRBD2	TRBJ2-7	ASSEGAGGYEQY
TRBV12-3/TRBV12-4	TRBD1	TRBJ1-1	ASRAPGQGAQNTEAF
TRBV6-5	TRBD1	TRBJ1-1	ASSPRDRGLGTEAF
TRBV4-1	NA	TRBJ2-1	ASSPKAGQSSYNEQF
TRBV19	NA	TRBJ2-2	ASSPRDKNTGELF
TRBV2	NA	TRBJ2-2	ASSKPRPGELF
TRBV7-3	TRBD2	TRBJ2-1	ASSTGGGVHNEQF
TRBV7-6	NA	TRBJ1-4	ASSLLYSSNEKLF
TRBV6-6	NA	TRBJ1-1	ASSRRGDEAF
TRBV4-1	NA	TRBJ1-5	ASSQVTGLQPQH
TRBV4-1	TRBD2	TRBJ2-7	ASSPLALAGGRSNEQY
TRBV20-1	TRBD2	TRBJ2-5	SAGDYSGTNQETQY
TRBV10-2	TRBD1	TRBJ1-3	PSRGTASGNTIY
TRBV2	NA	TRBJ2-7	ASSEFYGGSTYEQY
TRBV28	NA	TRBJ1-2	ASSSSGVFNYGYT
TRBV4-2	TRBD2	TRBJ2-3	ASSHSEAGEGADTQY
TRBV27	NA	TRBJ2-7	ASSPPPSRSAYEQY
TRBV14	TRBD1	TRBJ2-4	ASSQEFTGGLMLGPQNIQY
TRBV4-2	NA	TRBJ2-3	ASSQEQPGDTQY
TRBV5-1	NA	TRBJ2-7	ASSLAHGGQGFYEQY
TRBV30	TRBD1	TRBJ1-1	AWSAGTGNTEAF
TRBV6-1	NA	TRBJ2-2	ASSLQTTGELF
TRBV7-8	TRBD2	TRBJ2-4	ASSGSGGAAKNIQY
TRBV7-2	NA	TRBJ2-3	ASSLVAASTDTQY
TRBV5-1	TRBD1	TRBJ2-3	ASSTTGYAATDTQY